Following are 10 T cell receptor beta chains from one sample sequenced in a study of cytomegalovirus exposure and HLA in healthy donors. The PCR had 60 Vbeta and 13 Jbeta primers. This table comes from immunoSEQ multiplex PCR, and its TCRdb copy is limited to in-frame clones, with some not included. The sample comprises 95,000 to 100,000 clones, about 74% of which are singletons, and 15% to 20% rests with the top ten. The sequenced sample was PBMCs. These receptor sequences come from a man aged 55 to 70 in good health and CMV-seropositive.

This clone was seen a single time. V is TRBV28 and J is TRBJ2-2; possible D gene TRBD1, 7 bases. Per germline, CDR1 MDHEN and CDR2 SYDVKM. The CDR3 has 14 amino acids. V shed 5 bases and J shed 4 bases, with 11 bases lying between them. Here the CDR3 reads CASSPQGGTGELFF. Written as DNA, the CDR3 is TGTGCCAGCAGTCCCCAGGGGGGCACCGGGGAGCTGTTTTTT.

This clone was seen a handful of times. The chain employs TRBV19 and TRBJ1-2, with D uncertain. Germline V gives CDR1 LNHDA, CDR2 SQIVND (reference sequence). With 5 bases removed from V and 2 bases from J, the gap between germline ends came to 9 bases. The length of the CDR3 is 13 residues. Here the CDR3 reads CASSPLSNYGYTF. The CDR3 DNA is TGTGCCAGTAGTCCCCTGTCCAACTATGGCTACACCTTC.

The chain has TRBV5-6 and TRBJ1-6; TRBD1 matches 7 bases. In germline, CDR1 is SGHDT, CDR2 YYEEEE. The CDR3 consists of 19 residues. With V trimmed by 1 base and J by 0 bases, 10 bases remained unmatched. CDR3 in DNA: TGTGCCAGCAGCTTGCGTGGACAGGTTCCGAGCTCCTATAATTCACCCCTCCACTTT. Translating it yields CASSLRGQVPSSYNSPLHF.

The chain links TRBV7-3 to TRBJ2-2, with TRBD2 matching 14 bases. Looked up from germline, CDR1 is SGHTA and CDR2 is FQGTGA. V trimming: 5 bases; J trimming: 7 bases; junction bases outside the gene matches: 9. CDR3 length: 17 residues. The CDR3 DNA reads TGTGCCAGCAGCCCCCTGGGGACTAGCGGGGGTCGCGGGGAGCTGTTTTTT. It translates to CASSPLGTSGGRGELFF.

Only one count was recorded for this clone. The V gene is TRBV5-8, the J gene TRBJ2-5; 10 bases map to TRBD2. This CDR3 has 16 amino acids. V was pared by 0 bases and J by 5 bases, with 7 bases of the junction left unmatched. Germline-derived CDR1 and CDR2 are SGHTS and YDEGEE. CDR3 in amino acids: CASSLVASGGRETQYF. The DNA of the CDR3 is TGTGCCAGCAGCTTGGTAGCTAGCGGGGGACGGGAGACCCAGTACTTC. Together with reference TRBV5-8 and TRBJ2-5, the CDR3 gives the full variable domain: EAGVTQSPTHLIKTRGQQATLRCSPISGHTSVYWYQQALGLGLQFLLWYDEGEERNRGNFPPRFSGRQFPNYSSELNVNALELEDSALYLCASSLVASGGRETQYFGPGTRLLVL.

The chain joins TRBV7-6 to TRBJ2-5; D is ambiguous. V was trimmed by 5 bases and J by 2 bases, leaving 6 bases between them. Germline values: CDR1 SGHVS, CDR2 FNYEAQ. The CDR3 length is 12 residues. In DNA, the CDR3 is TGTGCCAGCAGCCACCTACAAGAGACCCAGTACTTC. It yields the protein CASSHLQETQYF.

This clone was seen a few times. The junction departs from germline at one end; a sequencing error may be responsible. The J gene is TRBJ2-5, the V gene TRBV7-9, with D possibly TRBD2 on 5 matching bases. Germline lookup yields CDR1 SEHNR and CDR2 FQNEAQ (reference sequence). This CDR3 spans 13 amino acids. The CDR3 DNA reads as TGTGCCACCAGCAGAGATGGCGGGGAGACCCAGTACTTC. Its translation is CATSRDGGETQYF.

The chain uses TRBV5-4 and TRBJ2-2; 9 nucleotides align to TRBD2. Germline CDR1 reads SGHNT; CDR2 reads YYREEE (reference sequence). V was clipped by 2 bases and J by 5 bases; unmatched bases: 7. The CDR3 spans 16 residues. CDR3 region: CASSFGLAQETGELFF. DNA of the CDR3: TGTGCCAGCAGCTTCGGACTAGCGCAGGAGACCGGGGAGCTGTTTTTT. The full variable domain, its missing parts supplied by reference TRBV5-4 and TRBJ2-2, is ETGVTQSPTHLIKTRGQQVTLRCSSQSGHNTVSWYQQALGQGPQFIFQYYREEENGRGNFPPRFSGLQFPNYSSELNVNALELDDSALYLCASSFGLAQETGELFFGEGSRLTVL.

Turning to this clone: The germline gene is not matched at one end of the junction; a read error may be the cause. The chain uses TRBV7-9 and TRBJ1-5; unclear D gene. Germline CDR1 is SEHNR and CDR2 is FQNEAQ (reference sequence). CDR3 size: 12 residues. CDR3 loop: CSSSLRNQPQHF. For the CDR3, the DNA is TGTTCCAGCAGCTTGAGGAATCAGCCCCAGCATTTT.

The chain links TRBV11-2 to TRBJ2-1; the D gene is possibly TRBD1 (6 bases). The germline CDR1 and CDR2 sequences are SGHAT and FQNNGV. CDR3 length: 15 residues. Trimming removed 5 bases at V and 8 bases at J, with 19 bases between. The CDR3 spells CASSRDTSYRDEQFF. As DNA, the CDR3 is TGTGCCAGCAGCCGGGACACCAGTTATAGGGATGAGCAGTTCTTC.